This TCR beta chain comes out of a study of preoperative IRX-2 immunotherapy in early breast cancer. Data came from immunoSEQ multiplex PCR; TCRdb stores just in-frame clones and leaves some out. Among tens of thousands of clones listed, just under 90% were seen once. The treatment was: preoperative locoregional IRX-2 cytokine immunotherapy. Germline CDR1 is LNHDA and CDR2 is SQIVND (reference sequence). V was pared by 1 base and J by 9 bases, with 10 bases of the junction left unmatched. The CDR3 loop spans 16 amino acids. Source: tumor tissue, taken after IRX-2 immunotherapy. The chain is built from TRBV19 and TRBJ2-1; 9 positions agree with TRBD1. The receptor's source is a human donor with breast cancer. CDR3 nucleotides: TGTGCCAGTAGTATAGTACCGGGACAGGGCGGAGGTGAGCAGTTCTTC. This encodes CASSIVPGQGGGEQFF.